Following are 18 T cell receptor beta chains from one sample sequenced in a study of OX40 agonist ivuxolimab in advanced cancers. Assay used: immunoSEQ multiplex PCR; TCRdb lists only in-frame clones, some missing. Of approximately 60,000 clones listed, roughly 80% are singletons. The sample here was CD4+ or CD8+ T cells sorted from blood, taken in a trial of the OX40 agonist ivuxolimab. Receptor source: an adult with an advanced solid tumor such as melanoma, head and neck, liver or kidney cancer.

This clone occurred a few times. The rearrangement joins TRBV7-9 to TRBJ2-4; D possibly corresponds to TRBD1 (5 bases). Germline CDR1 and CDR2: SEHNR and FQNEAQ (reference sequence). This CDR3 spans 14 amino acids. The germline V and J ends were trimmed by 5 bases and 7 bases, with 15 bases remaining between them. CDR3 bases: TGTGCCAGCAGCACCCCGTACCAGGGCAACATTCAGTACTTC. Amino acids: CASSTPYQGNIQYF.

This rearrangement joins TRBV7-7 to TRBJ2-1; TRBD2 aligns across 7 bases. Germline V gene data show CDR1 as SSHAT and CDR2 as FNYEAQ (reference sequence). The ends lost 1 base at V and 7 bases at J; junction bases unmatched: 10. CDR3 size: 16 residues. The CDR3 coding sequence is TGTGCCAGCAGCTTAGGGGCGGGAGTGATGAGAAATGAGCAGTTCTTC. Translated: CASSLGAGVMRNEQFF.

J is TRBJ1-5 and V is TRBV11-3; 7 bases fit TRBD1. CDR1 and CDR2 from the germline V gene are SGHNT and YENEEA. The CDR3 loop spans 13 amino acids. The V segment lost 5 bases and the J segment 6 bases; nucleotides outside the gene matches: 4. The CDR3 loop is CASSAGGTQPQHF. Here the CDR3 DNA reads TGTGCCAGCAGCGCAGGGGGTACTCAGCCCCAGCATTTT. Based on the CDR3 plus reference TRBV11-3 and TRBJ1-5, the full variable domain is EAGVVQSPRYKIIEKKQPVAFWCNPISGHNTLYWYLQNLGQGPELLIRYENEEAVDDSQLPKDRFSAERLKGVDSTLKIQPAELGDSAVYLCASSAGGTQPQHFGDGTRLSIL.

Within the sample, this clone is medium-sized. The chain joins TRBV4-1 to TRBJ2-5; 7 nucleotides match TRBD2. This CDR3 spans 15 amino acids. Germline V gene sequence: CDR1 MGHRA, CDR2 YSYEKL. The J segment lost 5 bases and the V segment lost 4 bases, leaving 10 bases of the junction unmatched. CDR3 region: CASSPEDSGRETQYF. The CDR3 DNA follows: TGCGCCAGCAGCCCCGAGGATAGCGGGCGGGAGACCCAGTACTTC.

Only a few counts were recorded for this clone. The V gene is TRBV4-2, the J gene TRBJ1-5; TRBD1 is a possible D gene (6 bases). This CDR3 comprises 18 residues. V was clipped by 4 bases and J by 2 bases, with 21 bases between them. Germline values: CDR1 LGHNA, CDR2 YNFKEQ. In DNA form, the CDR3 reads TGTGCCAGCAGCCCCCGGACAGACCTGAGAGTCCGCAATCAGCCCCAGCATTTT. Amino acid sequence: CASSPRTDLRVRNQPQHF.

The V and J genes are TRBV7-9 and TRBJ1-3; D is ambiguous. Trimming pared 3 bases from V and 0 bases from J, leaving 9 bases between. This CDR3 is 15 amino acids long. The germline CDR1 and CDR2 sequences are SEHNR and FQNEAQ (reference sequence). The CDR3, as DNA: TGTGCCAGCAGCTTTGCCGGTGACTCTGGAAACACCATATATTTT. This encodes CASSFAGDSGNTIYF.

The chain combines TRBV11-1 with TRBJ2-1, with 9 bases that match TRBD2. The CDR3 has 15 residues. V lost 5 bases to trimming and J lost 2 bases; unmatched junction nucleotides: 4. Germline CDR1 is SGHAT and CDR2 is FQDESV (reference sequence). CDR3 nucleotide sequence: TGTGCCAGCAGCCAACTAGCGGGTGCCTACAATGAGCAGTTCTTC. It yields the protein CASSQLAGAYNEQFF.

This clone was counted many times. The chain joins TRBV19 to TRBJ1-6, with D uncertain. CDR3 length: 15 amino acids. The V end was cut by 5 bases, the J end by 0 bases, with 8 bases between. Germline V gene sequence: CDR1 LNHDA, CDR2 SQIVND (reference sequence). CDR3 sequence reads: CASSLKDSYNSPLHF. In DNA form, the CDR3 reads TGTGCCAGTAGTCTAAAGGACTCCTATAATTCACCCCTCCACTTT.

This chain links TRBV19 with TRBJ1-5; 8 bases fit TRBD1. CDR3 size: 15 residues. V lost 11 bases and J lost 4; bases outside the gene matches: 13. Germline assignment: CDR1 LNHDA and CDR2 SQIVND (reference sequence). The CDR3 DNA sequence: TGTGCCGGGCTAGGACAGGGTGGTCTGAATCAGCCCCAGCATTTT. Its protein is CAGLGQGGLNQPQHF. The full variable domain, rest sourced from reference TRBV19 and TRBJ1-5, is DGGITQSPKYLFRKEGQNVTLSCEQNLNHDAMYWYRQDPGQGLRLIYYSQIVNDFQKGDIAEGYSVSREKKESFPLTVTSAQKNPTAFYLCAGLGQGGLNQPQHFGDGTRLSIL.

V gene TRBV14 combines with J gene TRBJ1-3, with D uncertain. Germline V lookup: CDR1 SGHDN, CDR2 FVKESK. This CDR3 region has 13 residues. Trimming cost V 4 bases and J 1 base, with 5 bases left between them. The CDR3 DNA is TGTGCCAGCAGCCTCGGATCTGGAAACACCATATATTTT. It translates to CASSLGSGNTIYF.

This chain connects TRBV6-1 to TRBJ2-6; D gene uncertain. The CDR3 has 15 amino acids. Between the trimmed V and J ends, which lost 3 bases and 4 bases, there was a span of 10 bases. Germline V lookup: CDR1 MNHNS, CDR2 SASEGT. The CDR3 loop is CASSDLVGGANVLTF. CDR3 nucleotides: TGTGCCAGCAGTGATCTTGTAGGAGGGGCCAACGTCCTGACTTTC.

V is TRBV4-1 and J is TRBJ2-3; the D call may be TRBD1 or TRBD2 (5 bases each). This CDR3 has 14 residues. CDR1 and CDR2 from the germline V gene are MGHRA and YSYEKL. The V end lost 4 bases, the J end lost 3 bases, and 11 bases lay between the germline ends. As DNA, the CDR3 is TGCGCCAGCAGCCCTCCGGGACCGACAGATACGCAGTATTTT. Translating it yields CASSPPGPTDTQYF.

This clone was picked up a small number of times. The chain has TRBV2 and TRBJ2-7, with D possibly being TRBD2 (5 bases). Germline V gene sequence: CDR1 SNHLY, CDR2 FYNNEI. V lost 8 bases and J 3 bases, leaving 17 bases between the germline ends. The CDR3 spans 14 residues. CDR3 loop: CASDGNGNIYEQYF. CDR3 sequence (DNA): TGTGCCAGCGACGGGAACGGAAACATCTACGAGCAGTACTTC. Based on the CDR3 plus reference TRBV2 and TRBJ2-7, the full variable domain is EPEVTQTPSHQVTQMGQEVILRCVPISNHLYFYWYRQILGQKVEFLVSFYNNEISEKSEIFDDQFSVERPDGSNFTLKIRSTKLEDSAMYFCASDGNGNIYEQYFGPGTRLTVT.

The sample holds a few counts of this clone. CDR3 in DNA: TGTGCCAGCAGTTTAACGCTCAGCGTCAGCGAGCAGTACTTC. This encodes CASSLTLSVSEQYF. This chain uses TRBV11-2 with TRBJ2-7; D not certain. V was clipped by 6 bases and J by 6 bases, with 18 bases between them. The CDR3 has 14 residues. Germline values: CDR1 SGHAT, CDR2 FQNNGV.

This clone was recorded a few times. The gene calls are TRBV18 and TRBJ1-4; the D is unclear. Germline loops: CDR1 KGHSH, CDR2 LQKENI. This CDR3 region has 15 residues. V dropped 2 bases and J dropped 5 bases, with 12 bases sitting between them. CDR3 DNA sequence: TGTGCCAGCTCACCATACGGAGAGTTAAATGAAAAACTGTTTTTT. This sequence encodes CASSPYGELNEKLFF.

This clone was picked up a small number of times. The chain joins TRBV7-3 to TRBJ1-1, with D uncertain. The CDR3 extends over 13 amino acids. Trimming stripped 2 bases from V and 1 base from J, with 5 bases between. The germline CDR1 and CDR2 sequences are SGHTA and FQGTGA. CDR3: CASSLAENTEAFF. CDR3 DNA: TGTGCCAGCAGCTTAGCTGAGAACACTGAAGCTTTCTTT.

This sequence joins TRBV27 and TRBJ2-5; tentative D call: TRBD2 (7 bases). The CDR3 is 11 residues long. Germline CDR1 is MNHEY and CDR2 is SMNVEV (reference sequence). The germline V and J ends were trimmed by 10 bases and 5 bases, with 11 bases remaining between them. CDR3 amino acids: CATKGGETQYF. The DNA of the CDR3 is TGTGCCACCAAGGGGGGGGAGACCCAGTACTTC.

The chain carries TRBV19 and TRBJ2-5; perhaps D is TRBD1 or TRBD2 (6 bases each). The end of the DNA fits TRBJ2-7 better, so the J call may be wrong. The CDR3 covers 14 residues. The V gene's germline CDR1 is LNHDA and CDR2 SQIVND (reference sequence). The DNA of the CDR3 is TGTGCCAGTAGTCGGGACGGGGGCCGGGACGAGCAGTACTTC. The encoded protein is CASSRDGGRDEQYF.